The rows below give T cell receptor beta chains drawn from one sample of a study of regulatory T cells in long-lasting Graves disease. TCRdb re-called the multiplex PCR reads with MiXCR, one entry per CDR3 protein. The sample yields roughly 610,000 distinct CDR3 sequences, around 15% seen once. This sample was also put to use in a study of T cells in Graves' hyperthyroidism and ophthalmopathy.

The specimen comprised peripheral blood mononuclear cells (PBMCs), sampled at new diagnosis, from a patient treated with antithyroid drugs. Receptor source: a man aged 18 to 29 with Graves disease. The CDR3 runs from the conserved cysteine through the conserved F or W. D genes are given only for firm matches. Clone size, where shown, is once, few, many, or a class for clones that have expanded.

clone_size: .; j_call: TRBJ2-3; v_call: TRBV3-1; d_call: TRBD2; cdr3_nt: TGTGCCAGCAGCGATAGCGGGTCCTACACAGATACGCAGTATTTT; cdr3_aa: CASSDSGSYTDTQYF
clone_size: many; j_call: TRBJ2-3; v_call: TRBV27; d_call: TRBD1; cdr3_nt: TGTGCCAGCAGTTTAGTACAGGGGGAGACGCAGTATTTT; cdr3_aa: CASSLVQGETQYF
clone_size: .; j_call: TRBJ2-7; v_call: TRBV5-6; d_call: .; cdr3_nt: TGTGCCAGCCCCCTAGGCACCTACGAGCAGTACTTC; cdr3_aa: CASPLGTYEQYF
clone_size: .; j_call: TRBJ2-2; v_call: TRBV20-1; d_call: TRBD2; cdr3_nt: TGCAGTGCTAGAGACGAGATAATCAGCGGGAGGTTGAACACCGGGGAGCTGTTTTTT; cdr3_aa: CSARDEIISGRLNTGELFF
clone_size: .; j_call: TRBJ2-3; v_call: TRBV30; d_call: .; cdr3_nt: TGTGCCTGGGGTGTCTCTCCCGGGGATACGCGGTATTTT; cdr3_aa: CAWGVSPGDTRYF
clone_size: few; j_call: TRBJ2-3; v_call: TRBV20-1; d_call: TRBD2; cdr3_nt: TGCAGTGCTAGACTAGCGGGAGATGTTTATACGCAGTATTTT; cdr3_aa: CSARLAGDVYTQYF
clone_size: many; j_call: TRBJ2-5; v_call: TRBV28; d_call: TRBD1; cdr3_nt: TGTGCCAGCAGTCCATCCTTCAGAGACAGGGCGAAAAAAGAGACCCAGTACTTC; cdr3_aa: CASSPSFRDRAKKETQYF
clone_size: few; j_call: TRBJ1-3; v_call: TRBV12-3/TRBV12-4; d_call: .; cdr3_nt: TGTGCCAGCAGTTTGGTCAACTCTGGAAACACCATATATTTT; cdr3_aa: CASSLVNSGNTIYF
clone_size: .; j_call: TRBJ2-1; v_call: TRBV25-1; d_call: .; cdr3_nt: TGTGCCAGCAGTGAATCTCAGGGGCGAGGTTTCTTCAATGAGCAGTTCTTC; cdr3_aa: CASSESQGRGFFNEQFF
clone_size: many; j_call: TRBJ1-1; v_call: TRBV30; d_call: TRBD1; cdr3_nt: TGTGCCTGGGGATCAGACAGGGGGCTTGAAGCTTTCTTT; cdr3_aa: CAWGSDRGLEAFF
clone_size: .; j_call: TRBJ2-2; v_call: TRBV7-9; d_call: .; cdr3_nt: TGTGCCAGCAGCTTAGATCCGGGACTCTCCCCTGGGCTGTTTTTT; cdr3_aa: CASSLDPGLSPGLFF